This is a list of T cell receptor beta chains from one sample in a study of vaccination and CD4 T cells after COVID-19. One entry per CDR3 protein results from TCRdb running MiXCR on the PCR reads. The sample lists about 15,000 distinct CDR3 sequences; over 55% were seen once. The antigens these receptors bind are not known. Here the sequenced sample was CD4+ T cells from blood, cultured in vitro, taken after SARS-CoV-2 vaccination. The receptors here all came from a human donor who had recovered from COVID-19. The CDR3 runs from the conserved cysteine through the conserved F or W. A D gene is named only where the DNA matches it firmly. Clone size is stated in some rows and not others, as once, few, many or a class when expanded.

TGTGCCAGCAGTCCCGGGACTTCAGCTAACTATGGCTACACCTTC,CASSPGTSANYGYTF,TRBJ1-2,.,TRBV27,.
TGTGCCAGTCTTCGGACCGGGACAGGGGTAGAAGAGCAGTACTTC,CASLRTGTGVEEQYF,TRBJ2-7,.,TRBV19,TRBD1
TGTGCCAGTAGTATCCTGGCTGAGACCTACAATGAGCAGTTCTTC,CASSILAETYNEQFF,TRBJ2-1,.,TRBV19,.
TGCAGTGCTACGAAGGGTAATAATTCACCCCTCCACTTT,CSATKGNNSPLHF,TRBJ1-6,.,TRBV20-1,.
TGTGCCAGCAGCTTAGCCGACAGGGTGGGCTACACCTTC,CASSLADRVGYTF,TRBJ1-2,.,TRBV7-8,TRBD1
TGCAGTGGGACAGGGGCCAACAATGAGCAGTTCTTC,CSGTGANNEQFF,TRBJ2-1,.,TRBV20-1,TRBD1
TGTGCCACCAGTGATTTTGGGGGAAACACCATATATTTT,CATSDFGGNTIYF,TRBJ1-3,few,TRBV24-1,.
TGCGCCAGCAGTTCCTACAGGATCGATGAGCAGTTCTTC,CASSSYRIDEQFF,TRBJ2-1,.,TRBV27,.
TGTGCCAGCAGCCGCGAAGGGACTAGCGGGCACAATGAGCAGTTCTTC,CASSREGTSGHNEQFF,TRBJ2-1,.,TRBV7-3,TRBD2
TGCAGTGCTAGAGAAAGGCTTACTAATCAAGAGACCCAGTACTTC,CSARERLTNQETQYF,TRBJ2-5,.,TRBV20-1,.
TGTGCCAGTAGTATAGATCGAGGGCGGGGGACTGAAGCTTTCTTT,CASSIDRGRGTEAFF,TRBJ1-1,.,TRBV19,.
TGCAGCGTTGCCGAGGGAGGGACCGGGGAGCTGTTTTTT,CSVAEGGTGELFF,TRBJ2-2,few,TRBV29-1,TRBD2